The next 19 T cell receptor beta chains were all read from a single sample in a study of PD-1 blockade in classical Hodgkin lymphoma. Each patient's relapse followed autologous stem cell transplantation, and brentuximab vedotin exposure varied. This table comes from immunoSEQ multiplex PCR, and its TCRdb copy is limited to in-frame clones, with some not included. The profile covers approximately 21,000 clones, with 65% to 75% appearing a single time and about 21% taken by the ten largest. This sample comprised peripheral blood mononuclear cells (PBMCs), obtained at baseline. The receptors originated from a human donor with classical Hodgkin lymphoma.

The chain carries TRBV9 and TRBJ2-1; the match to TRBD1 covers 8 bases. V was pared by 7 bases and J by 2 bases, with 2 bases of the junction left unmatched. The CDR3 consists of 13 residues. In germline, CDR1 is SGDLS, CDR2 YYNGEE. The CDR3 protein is CASGQGTYNEQFF. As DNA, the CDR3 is TGTGCCAGCGGACAGGGCACCTACAATGAGCAGTTCTTC.

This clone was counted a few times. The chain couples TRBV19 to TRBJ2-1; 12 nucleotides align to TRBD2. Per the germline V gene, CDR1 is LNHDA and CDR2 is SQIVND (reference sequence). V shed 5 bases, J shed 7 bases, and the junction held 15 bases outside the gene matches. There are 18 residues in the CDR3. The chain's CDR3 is CASSFLGTASGGANEQFF. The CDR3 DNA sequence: TGTGCCAGTAGTTTCCTCGGGACAGCTAGCGGGGGGGCGAATGAGCAGTTCTTC.

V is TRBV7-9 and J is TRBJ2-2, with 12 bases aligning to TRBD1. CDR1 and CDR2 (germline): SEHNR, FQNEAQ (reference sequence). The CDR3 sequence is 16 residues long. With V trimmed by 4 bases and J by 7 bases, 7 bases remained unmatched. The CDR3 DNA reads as TGTGCCAGCAGCTCCCCCGGGACAGGGGGCAGCGGGGAGCTGTTTTTT. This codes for CASSSPGTGGSGELFF. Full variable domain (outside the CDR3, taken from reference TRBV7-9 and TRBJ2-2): DTGVSQNPRHKITKRGQNVTFRCDPISEHNRLYWYRQTLGQGPEFLTYFQNEAQLEKSRLLSDRFSAERPKGSFSTLEIQRTEQGDSAMYLCASSSPGTGGSGELFFGEGSRLTVL.

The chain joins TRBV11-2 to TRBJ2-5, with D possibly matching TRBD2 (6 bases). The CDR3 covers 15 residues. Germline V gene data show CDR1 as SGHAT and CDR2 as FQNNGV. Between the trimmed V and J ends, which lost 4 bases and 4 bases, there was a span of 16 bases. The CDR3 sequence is CASSWGTSGVETQYF. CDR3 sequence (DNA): TGTGCCAGCAGCTGGGGGACTTCCGGGGTAGAGACCCAGTACTTC.

The CDR3 protein is CASSLEGATETGELFF. In nucleotides, the CDR3 is TGCGCCAGCAGCTTGGAGGGGGCAACGGAGACCGGGGAGCTGTTTTTT. The chain is built from TRBV5-1 and TRBJ2-2; 7 bases align to TRBD1. The CDR3 totals 16 residues. J gave up 5 bases and V 0 bases, and 7 bases lay outside the gene matches. From germline, CDR1 is SGHRS and CDR2 YFSETQ.

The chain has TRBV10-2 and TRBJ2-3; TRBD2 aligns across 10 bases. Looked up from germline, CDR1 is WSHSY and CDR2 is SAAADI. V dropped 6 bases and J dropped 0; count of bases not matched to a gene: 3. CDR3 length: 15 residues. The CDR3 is CASSLAGASTDTQYF. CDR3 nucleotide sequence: TGCGCCAGCAGCCTAGCGGGAGCTAGCACAGATACGCAGTATTTT.

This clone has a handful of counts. This CDR3 is CASSYSGGPDEQFF. CDR3 DNA sequence: TGTGCCAGCAGTTACTCTGGCGGTCCCGATGAGCAGTTCTTC. The rearrangement uses TRBV6-5 and TRBJ2-1; D is unresolved. This CDR3 has 14 amino acids. Germline V gene sequence: CDR1 MNHEY, CDR2 SVGAGI. V dropped 0 bases and J dropped 8 bases, with 11 bases sitting between them.

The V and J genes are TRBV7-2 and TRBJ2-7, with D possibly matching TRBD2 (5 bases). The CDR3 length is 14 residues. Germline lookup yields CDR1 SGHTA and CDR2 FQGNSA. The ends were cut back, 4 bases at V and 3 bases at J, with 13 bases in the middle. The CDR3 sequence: CASSSAPTNYEQYF. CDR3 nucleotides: TGTGCCAGCAGCTCTGCCCCGACTAACTACGAGCAGTACTTC.

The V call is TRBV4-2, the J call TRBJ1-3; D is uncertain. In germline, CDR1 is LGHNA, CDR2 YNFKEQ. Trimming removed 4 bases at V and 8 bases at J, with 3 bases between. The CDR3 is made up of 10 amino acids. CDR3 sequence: CASSRDTIYF. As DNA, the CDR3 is TGTGCCAGCAGCCGTGACACCATATATTTT.

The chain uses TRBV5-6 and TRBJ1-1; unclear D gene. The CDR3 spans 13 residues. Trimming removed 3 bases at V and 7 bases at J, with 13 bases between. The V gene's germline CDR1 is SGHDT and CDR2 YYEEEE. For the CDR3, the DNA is TGTGCCAGCAGCTCCCCGACAATGAATGAAGCTTTCTTT. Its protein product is CASSSPTMNEAFF.

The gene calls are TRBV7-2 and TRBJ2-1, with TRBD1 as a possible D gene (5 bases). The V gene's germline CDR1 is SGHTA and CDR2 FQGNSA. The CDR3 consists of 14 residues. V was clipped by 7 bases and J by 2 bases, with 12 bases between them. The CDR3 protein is CASTKDSAYNEQFF. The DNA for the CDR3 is TGTGCCAGCACGAAAGACAGTGCCTACAATGAGCAGTTCTTC.

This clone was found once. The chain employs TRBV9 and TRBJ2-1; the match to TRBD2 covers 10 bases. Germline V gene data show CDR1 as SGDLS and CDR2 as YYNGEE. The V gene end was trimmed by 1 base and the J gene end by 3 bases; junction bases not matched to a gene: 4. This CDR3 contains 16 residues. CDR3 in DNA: TGTGCCAGCAGCGTATATAGGACTAGCGGCTACAATGAGCAGTTCTTC. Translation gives CASSVYRTSGYNEQFF.

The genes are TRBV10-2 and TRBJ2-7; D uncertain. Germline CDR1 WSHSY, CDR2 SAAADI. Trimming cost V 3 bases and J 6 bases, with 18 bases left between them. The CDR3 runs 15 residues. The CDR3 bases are TGCGCCAGCAGTGATACGACGGCGTTGACGCGCGAGCAGTACTTC. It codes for CASSDTTALTREQYF.

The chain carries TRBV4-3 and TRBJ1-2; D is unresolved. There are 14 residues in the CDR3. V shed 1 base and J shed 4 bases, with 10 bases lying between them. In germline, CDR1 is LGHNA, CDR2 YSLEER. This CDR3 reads CASSQGYSIYGYTF. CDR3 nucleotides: TGCGCCAGCAGCCAAGGGTACAGCATCTATGGCTACACCTTC.

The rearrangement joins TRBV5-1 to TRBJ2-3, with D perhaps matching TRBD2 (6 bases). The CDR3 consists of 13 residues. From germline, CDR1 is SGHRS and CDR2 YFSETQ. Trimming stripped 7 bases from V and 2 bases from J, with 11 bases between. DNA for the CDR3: TGCGCCAGCCACACGGGAGACACAGATACGCAGTATTTT. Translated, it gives CASHTGDTDTQYF.

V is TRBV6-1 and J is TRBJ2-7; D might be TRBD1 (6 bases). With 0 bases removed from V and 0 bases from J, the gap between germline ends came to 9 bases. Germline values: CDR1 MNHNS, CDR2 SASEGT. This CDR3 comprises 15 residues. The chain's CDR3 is CASSEAWTASYEQYF. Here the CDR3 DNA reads TGTGCCAGCAGTGAAGCATGGACAGCCTCCTACGAGCAGTACTTC.

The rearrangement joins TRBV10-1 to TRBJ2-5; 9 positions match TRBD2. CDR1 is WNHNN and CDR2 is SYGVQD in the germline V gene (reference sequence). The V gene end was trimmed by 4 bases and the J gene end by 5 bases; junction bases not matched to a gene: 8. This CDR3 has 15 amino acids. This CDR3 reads CASSASSGNGETQYF. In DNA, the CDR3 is TGCGCCAGCAGTGCATCTAGCGGGAACGGTGAGACCCAGTACTTC.

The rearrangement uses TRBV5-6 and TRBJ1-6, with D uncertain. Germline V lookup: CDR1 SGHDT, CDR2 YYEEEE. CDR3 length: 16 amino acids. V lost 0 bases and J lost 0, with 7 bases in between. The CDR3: CASSLAGSSYNSPLHF. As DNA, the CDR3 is TGTGCCAGCAGCTTGGCGGGTAGCTCCTATAATTCACCCCTCCACTTT. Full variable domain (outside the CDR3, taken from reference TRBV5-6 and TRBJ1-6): DAGVTQSPTHLIKTRGQQVTLRCSPKSGHDTVSWYQQALGQGPQFIFQYYEEEERQRGNFPDRFSGHQFPNYSSELNVNALLLGDSALYLCASSLAGSSYNSPLHFGNGTRLTVT.

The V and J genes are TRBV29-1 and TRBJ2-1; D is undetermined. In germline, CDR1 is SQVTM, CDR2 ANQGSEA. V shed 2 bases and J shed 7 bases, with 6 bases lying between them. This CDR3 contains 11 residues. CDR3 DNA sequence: TGCAGCGTTGAAACCCAAAATGAGCAGTTCTTC. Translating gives CSVETQNEQFF.